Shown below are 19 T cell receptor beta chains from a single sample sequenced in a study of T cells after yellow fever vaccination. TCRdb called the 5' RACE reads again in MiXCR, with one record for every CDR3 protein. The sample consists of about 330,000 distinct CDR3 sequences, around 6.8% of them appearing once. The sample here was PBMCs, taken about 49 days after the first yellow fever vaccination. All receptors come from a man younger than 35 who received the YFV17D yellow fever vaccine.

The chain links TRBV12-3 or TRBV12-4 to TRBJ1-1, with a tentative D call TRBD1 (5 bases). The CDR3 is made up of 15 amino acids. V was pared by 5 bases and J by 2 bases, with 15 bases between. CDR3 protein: CASSNSGTANTEAFF. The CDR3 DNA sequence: TGTGCCAGCAGTAACAGCGGGACGGCCAACACTGAAGCTTTCTTT.

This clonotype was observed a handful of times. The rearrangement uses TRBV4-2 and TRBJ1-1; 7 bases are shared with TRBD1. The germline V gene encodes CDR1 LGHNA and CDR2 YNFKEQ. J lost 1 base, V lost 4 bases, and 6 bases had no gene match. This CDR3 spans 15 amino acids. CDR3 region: CASSLTDRTNTEAFF. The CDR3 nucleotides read TGTGCCAGCAGCCTCACGGACAGGACGAACACTGAAGCTTTCTTT.

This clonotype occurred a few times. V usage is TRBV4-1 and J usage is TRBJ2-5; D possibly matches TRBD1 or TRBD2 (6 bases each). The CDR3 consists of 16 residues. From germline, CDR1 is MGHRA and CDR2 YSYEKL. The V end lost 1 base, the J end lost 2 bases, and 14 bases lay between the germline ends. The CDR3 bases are TGCGCCAGCAGCCAAGGCTGGGGGGCCTCGCAAGAGACCCAGTACTTC. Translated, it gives CASSQGWGASQETQYF.

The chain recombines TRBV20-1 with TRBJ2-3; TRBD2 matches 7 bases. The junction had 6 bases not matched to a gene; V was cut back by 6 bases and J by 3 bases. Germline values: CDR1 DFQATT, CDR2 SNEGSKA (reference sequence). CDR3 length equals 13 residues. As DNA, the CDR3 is TGCAGTGCGGGGGGGGGGTCGACAGATACGCAGTATTTT. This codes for CSAGGGSTDTQYF.

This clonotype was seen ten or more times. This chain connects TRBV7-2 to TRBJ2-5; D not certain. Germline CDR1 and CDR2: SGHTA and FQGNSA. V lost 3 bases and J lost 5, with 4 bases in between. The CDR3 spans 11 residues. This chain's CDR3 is CASSLSETQYF. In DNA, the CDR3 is TGTGCCAGCAGCTTGTCGGAGACCCAGTACTTC.

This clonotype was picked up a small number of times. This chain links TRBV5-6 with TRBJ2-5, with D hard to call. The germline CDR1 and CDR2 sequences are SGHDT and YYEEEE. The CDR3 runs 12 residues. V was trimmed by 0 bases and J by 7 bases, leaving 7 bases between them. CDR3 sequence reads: CASSLGDRTQYF. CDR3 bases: TGTGCCAGCAGCTTGGGGGATCGGACCCAGTACTTC.

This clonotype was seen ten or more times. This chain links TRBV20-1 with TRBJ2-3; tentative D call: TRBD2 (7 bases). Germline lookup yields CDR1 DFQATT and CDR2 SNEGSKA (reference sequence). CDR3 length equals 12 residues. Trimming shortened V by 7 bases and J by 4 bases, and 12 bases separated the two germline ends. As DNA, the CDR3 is TGCAGTGAGGAGGGGGGGGCAGATACGCAGTATTTT. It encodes CSEEGGADTQYF.

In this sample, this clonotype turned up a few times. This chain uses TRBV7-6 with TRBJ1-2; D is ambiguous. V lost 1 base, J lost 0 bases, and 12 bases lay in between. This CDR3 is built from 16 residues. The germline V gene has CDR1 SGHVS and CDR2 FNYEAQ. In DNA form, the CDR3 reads TGTGCCAGCAGCTTAGACGCTATGGCGACTAACTATGGCTACACCTTC. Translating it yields CASSLDAMATNYGYTF.

In DNA form, the CDR3 reads TGTGCCAGCAGCGTAGCGGGGGGGATGAACACTGAAGCTTTCTTT. It yields the protein CASSVAGGMNTEAFF. The chain carries TRBV9 and TRBJ1-1, with D tentatively TRBD1 (5 bases). Germline CDR1 reads SGDLS; CDR2 reads YYNGEE. V was shortened by 0 bases and J by 0 bases, with 9 bases between the two germline ends. The CDR3 extends over 15 amino acids.

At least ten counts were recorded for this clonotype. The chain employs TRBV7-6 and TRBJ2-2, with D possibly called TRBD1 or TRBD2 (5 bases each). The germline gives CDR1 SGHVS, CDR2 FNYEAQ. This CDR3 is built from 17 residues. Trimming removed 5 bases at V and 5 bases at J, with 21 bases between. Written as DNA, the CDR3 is TGTGCCAGCAGCCAGTTTGGGCAGGGCTGGGGGACCGGGGAGCTGTTTTTT. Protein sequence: CASSQFGQGWGTGELFF.

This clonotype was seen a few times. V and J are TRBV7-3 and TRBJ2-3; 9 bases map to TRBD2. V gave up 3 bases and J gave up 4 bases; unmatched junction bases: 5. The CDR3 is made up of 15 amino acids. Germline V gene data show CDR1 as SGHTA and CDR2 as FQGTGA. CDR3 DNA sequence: TGTGCCAGCAGCTTCAGCGGGGGGACCTCAGATACGCAGTATTTT. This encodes CASSFSGGTSDTQYF.

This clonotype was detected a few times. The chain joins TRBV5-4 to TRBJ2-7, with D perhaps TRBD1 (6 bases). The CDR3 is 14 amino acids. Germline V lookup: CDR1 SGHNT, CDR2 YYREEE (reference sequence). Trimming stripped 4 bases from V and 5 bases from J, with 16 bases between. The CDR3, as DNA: TGTGCCAGCAGCAGCCAAACAGGGAGCGACGAGCAGTACGTC. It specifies CASSSQTGSDEQYV.

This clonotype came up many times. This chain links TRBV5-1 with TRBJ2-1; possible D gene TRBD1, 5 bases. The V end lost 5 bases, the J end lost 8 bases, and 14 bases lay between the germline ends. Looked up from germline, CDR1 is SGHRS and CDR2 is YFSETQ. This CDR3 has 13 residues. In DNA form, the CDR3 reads TGCGCCAGCAGGGGGCAATGGATCGATGAGCAGTTCTTC. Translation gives CASRGQWIDEQFF. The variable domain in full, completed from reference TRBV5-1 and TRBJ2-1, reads KAGVTQTPRYLIKTRGQQVTLSCSPISGHRSVSWYQQTPGQGLQFLFEYFSETQRNKGNFPGRFSGRQFSNSRSEMNVSTLELGDSALYLCASRGQWIDEQFFGPGTRLTVL.

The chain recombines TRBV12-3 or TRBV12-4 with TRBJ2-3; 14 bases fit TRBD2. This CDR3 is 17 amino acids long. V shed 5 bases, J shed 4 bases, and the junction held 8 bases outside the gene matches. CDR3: CASSVPGLAGDSDTQYF. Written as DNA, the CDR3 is TGTGCCAGCAGTGTCCCGGGACTAGCGGGGGACTCAGATACGCAGTATTTT.

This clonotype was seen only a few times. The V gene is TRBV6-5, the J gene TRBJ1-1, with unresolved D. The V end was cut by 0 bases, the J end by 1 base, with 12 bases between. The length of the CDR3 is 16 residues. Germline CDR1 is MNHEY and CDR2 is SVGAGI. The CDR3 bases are TGTGCCAGCAGTTACTCGGTGGTCGAGCCGAACACTGAAGCTTTCTTT. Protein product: CASSYSVVEPNTEAFF.

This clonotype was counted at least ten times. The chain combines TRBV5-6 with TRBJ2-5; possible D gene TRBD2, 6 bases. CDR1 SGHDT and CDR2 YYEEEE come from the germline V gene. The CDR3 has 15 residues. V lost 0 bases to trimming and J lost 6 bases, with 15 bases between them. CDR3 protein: CASSLDGGLRKTQYF. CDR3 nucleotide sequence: TGTGCCAGCAGCTTGGACGGGGGTTTAAGGAAGACCCAGTACTTC.

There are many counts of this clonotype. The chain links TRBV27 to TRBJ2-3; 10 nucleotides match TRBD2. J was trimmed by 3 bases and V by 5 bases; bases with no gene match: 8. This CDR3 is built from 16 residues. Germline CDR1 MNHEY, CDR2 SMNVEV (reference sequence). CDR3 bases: TGTGCCAGCAGTGGACGTACTAGCGGGGAGACAGATACGCAGTATTTT. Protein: CASSGRTSGETDTQYF.

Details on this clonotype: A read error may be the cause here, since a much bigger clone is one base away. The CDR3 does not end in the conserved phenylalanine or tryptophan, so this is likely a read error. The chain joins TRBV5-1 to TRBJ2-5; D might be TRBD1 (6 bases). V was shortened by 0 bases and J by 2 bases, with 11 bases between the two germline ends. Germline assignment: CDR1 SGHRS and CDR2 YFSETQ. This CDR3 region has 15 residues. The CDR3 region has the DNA TGCGCCAGCAGCTTGGGACAGGCTTTTCAAGAGACCCAGTACTCC. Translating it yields CASSLGQAFQETQYS.

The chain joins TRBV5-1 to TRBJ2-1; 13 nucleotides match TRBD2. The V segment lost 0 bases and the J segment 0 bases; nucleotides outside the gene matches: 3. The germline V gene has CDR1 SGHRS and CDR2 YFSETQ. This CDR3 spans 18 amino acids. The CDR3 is CASSLDRTSGSSYNEQFF. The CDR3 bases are TGCGCCAGCAGCTTGGATCGGACTAGCGGGAGCTCCTACAATGAGCAGTTCTTC.